This T cell receptor beta chain emerged from a study of identifying expanded T cells in peripheral blood. The CDR3 extends over 17 amino acids. V was shortened by 4 bases and J by 0 bases, with 16 bases between the two germline ends. Germline V gene data show CDR1 as MGHRA and CDR2 as YSYEKL. Study conclusions and caveats: Differentially abundant clones: around 1.2 between replicates, around 17 at roughly 15 days, approximately 18 at four. Clone count variance between two-week samples rose with total template count.

No infections or other immune events were documented during collection. The repertoire was sequenced with immunoSEQ multiplex PCR; TCRdb's copy has only in-frame clones and lacks some. The table has 75,000 to 95,000 clones, 80% to 90% seen once. With respect to this clone: Antigen unknown.

The chain combines TRBV4-1 with TRBJ1-3; D remains unclear. The TCR sequence derives from a person aged 18 to 75 in good health. Sequenced: blood. The CDR3, as DNA: TGCGCCAGCAGCCCCCGAGGTGACGGGAGCTCTGGAAACACCATATATTTT. It specifies CASSPRGDGSSGNTIYF.